This TCR beta chain emerged from a study of metastatic and nonmetastatic thyroid tumors. The wider study: Repertoires were compared across blood and tumor or nodule tissue from malignant and benign thyroid patients.

In its sample, this clone was seen many times. Each patient went into thyroid surgery without having received any treatment. The germline CDR1 and CDR2 sequences are SGHTA and FQGTGA. The CDR3 spans 14 residues. The junction had 4 bases not matched to a gene; V was cut back by 5 bases and J by 1 base. TCRdb re-called the PCR reads through MiXCR. The table includes around 23,000 clones, 20% to 30% detected once. The J gene is TRBJ1-1, the V gene TRBV7-3; 7 bases align to TRBD1. Sequencing input: blood. The receptor was isolated from a male donor with papillary thyroid cancer or a benign thyroid nodule (not recorded which). Some clones in this sample may be carry-over from other donors' samples. The CDR3 here is CASSTTGTNTEAFF. CDR3 coding DNA: TGTGCCAGCAGCACGACAGGGACGAACACTGAAGCTTTCTTT. Using reference TRBV7-3 and TRBJ1-1 for the parts outside the CDR3, the full variable domain is GAGVSQTPSNKVTEKGKYVELRCDPISGHTALYWYRQSLGQGPEFLIYFQGTGAADDSGLPNDRFFAVRPEGSVSTLKIQRTERGDSAVYLCASSTTGTNTEAFFGQGTRLTVV.